This T cell receptor beta chain was observed in a study of blood T cell repertoires in COVID-19. Study background: The United States, Italy and Spain provided the acute and convalescent COVID-19 samples.

Method: immunoSEQ multiplex PCR; TCRdb's copy keeps in-frame clones and lacks some. This sample yields about 110,000 clones, of which over 70% are seen a single time; 0.83% belongs to the top ten. The sample was peripheral blood. This receptor was obtained from a woman in her 70s with acute or convalescent COVID-19.

In DNA, the CDR3 is TGTGCCAGCAGCCCTGAGAGACAAGGCTGGGCTAACACCGGGGAGCTGTTTTTT. It yields the protein CASSPERQGWANTGELFF. J is TRBJ2-2 and V is TRBV9, with D unresolved. The CDR3 runs 18 residues. Germline assignment: CDR1 SGDLS and CDR2 YYNGEE. V shed 4 bases and J shed 2 bases, with 21 bases lying between them.